Below, 19 T cell receptor beta chains from the same sample are listed, as sequenced in a study of cytomegalovirus exposure and HLA in healthy donors. Primers for the PCR totalled 60 Vbeta and 13 Jbeta. Profiling relied on immunoSEQ multiplex PCR, and the TCRdb table lists in-frame clones only, not all of them. In the table there are hundreds of thousands of clones, 70% to 80% of which are singletons. Sequenced: PBMCs. These receptor sequences come from a woman in her thirties in good health and CMV-seronegative.

Turning to this clone: Additional DNA sequences in this sample encode the identical CDR3. The J gene is TRBJ1-1, the V gene TRBV5-4; 7 nucleotides agree with TRBD1. The germline V gene has CDR1 SGHNT and CDR2 YYREEE (reference sequence). V shed 2 bases and J 0 bases; nucleotides not matched to a gene: 1. The length of the CDR3 is 14 residues. CDR3 sequence (DNA): TGTGCCAGCAGCTTAGGGGGCGTGAACACTGAAGCTTTCTTT. It encodes CASSLGGVNTEAFF.

The V call is TRBV5-6, the J call TRBJ2-2; D is possibly TRBD1 (5 bases). The CDR3 has 15 amino acids. Germline V gene data show CDR1 as SGHDT and CDR2 as YYEEEE. V lost 0 bases, J lost 5 bases, and 11 bases lay in between. CDR3 loop: CASSLGQIKTGELFF. In DNA form, the CDR3 reads TGTGCCAGCAGCTTGGGACAGATAAAAACCGGGGAGCTGTTTTTT.

About this clone itself: The junction and the germline gene differ at one end; a read error may be behind it. V and J are TRBV6-5 and TRBJ1-1; D is uncertain. The CDR3 loop spans 14 amino acids. Germline V lookup: CDR1 MNHEY, CDR2 SVGAGI. The CDR3 nucleotides are TGTGACAGCACCCAAAAAAGTAGACTTTCTGAAGCTTTCTTT. Its protein product is CDSTQKSRLSEAFF.

The V call is TRBV19, the J call TRBJ1-2; D possibly corresponds to TRBD1 (6 bases). Looked up from germline, CDR1 is LNHDA and CDR2 is SQIVND (reference sequence). The CDR3 runs 15 residues. Trimming cost V 5 bases and J 4 bases, with 17 bases left between them. The CDR3 loop is CASSPGMRTVYGYTF. Here the CDR3 DNA reads TGTGCCAGTAGTCCGGGGATGAGGACAGTCTATGGCTACACCTTC.

The chain couples TRBV29-1 to TRBJ2-1; 9 positions match TRBD2. The germline gives CDR1 SQVTM, CDR2 ANQGSEA. The CDR3 consists of 11 residues. V was pared by 6 bases and J by 16 bases, with 10 bases of the junction left unmatched. This CDR3 reads CSVLLAGSPFF. In nucleotides, the CDR3 is TGCAGCGTCCTTCTAGCGGGGAGTCCATTCTTC.

This chain connects TRBV7-3 to TRBJ2-2; 9 nucleotides align to TRBD2. V lost 5 bases and J lost 0; bases outside the gene matches: 4. Germline V gives CDR1 SGHTA, CDR2 FQGTGA. The CDR3 spans 16 residues. The CDR3 protein is CASSLTSGANTGELFF. Here the CDR3 DNA reads TGTGCCAGCAGCCTGACTAGCGGAGCGAACACCGGGGAGCTGTTTTTT.

V gene TRBV7-3 combines with J gene TRBJ2-1; D unclear. V lost 5 bases and J lost 9, with 14 bases in between. Germline V lookup: CDR1 SGHTA, CDR2 FQGTGA. CDR3 length equals 13 residues. The CDR3, as DNA: TGTGCCAGCAGCCCCTCACCCCGGAGTGAGCAGTTCTTC. Translation: CASSPSPRSEQFF.

The V call is TRBV5-1, the J call TRBJ2-3, with D possibly matching TRBD2 (6 bases). There are 14 residues in the CDR3. CDR1 and CDR2 from the germline V gene are SGHRS and YFSETQ. Trimming stripped 4 bases from V and 2 bases from J, with 11 bases between. The CDR3 here is CASSLGDFTDTQYF. DNA of the CDR3: TGCGCCAGCAGCCTGGGGGACTTCACAGATACGCAGTATTTT.

This clone was recorded a few times. The rearrangement links TRBV6-1 to TRBJ2-7; 10 bases are shared with TRBD2. CDR1 is MNHNS, CDR2 SASEGT, per germline. V lost 7 bases and J lost 3; bases outside the gene matches: 9. CDR3 length equals 15 residues. Here the CDR3 reads CASTPGLADFYEQYF. The CDR3 bases are TGTGCCAGCACCCCCGGACTAGCGGATTTCTACGAGCAGTACTTC.

The V and J genes are TRBV29-1 and TRBJ1-1; D perhaps matches TRBD1 (5 bases). V was clipped by 7 bases and J by 4 bases, with 16 bases between them. Per the germline V gene, CDR1 is SQVTM and CDR2 is ANQGSEA. CDR3 length: 13 residues. The CDR3 nucleotides read TGCAGCGGAAGGGTGACAGCTTCCACTGAAGCTTTCTTT. It encodes CSGRVTASTEAFF.

This chain joins TRBV11-1 and TRBJ1-1; 7 nucleotides match TRBD1. The CDR3 contains 17 residues. J was trimmed by 6 bases and V by 7 bases; bases with no gene match: 20. The germline V gene has CDR1 SGHAT and CDR2 FQDESV (reference sequence). The CDR3: CASIESGTETGQPEAFF. As DNA, the CDR3 is TGTGCCAGCATTGAGTCGGGGACAGAAACCGGACAACCTGAAGCTTTCTTT.

This chain connects TRBV19 to TRBJ2-1; 10 positions match TRBD2. The CDR3 is made up of 16 amino acids. Per the germline V gene, CDR1 is LNHDA and CDR2 is SQIVND (reference sequence). The ends lost 5 bases at V and 5 bases at J; junction bases unmatched: 9. The DNA for the CDR3 is TGTGCCAGTAGTCTGGGTAGCGGGGGGTTGGACAATGAGCAGTTCTTC. This codes for CASSLGSGGLDNEQFF. The full variable domain, in which reference TRBV19 and TRBJ2-1 provide the parts outside the CDR3, is DGGITQSPKYLFRKEGQNVTLSCEQNLNHDAMYWYRQDPGQGLRLIYYSQIVNDFQKGDIAEGYSVSREKKESFPLTVTSAQKNPTAFYLCASSLGSGGLDNEQFFGPGTRLTVL.

This clone came up a few times. The rearrangement links TRBV7-3 to TRBJ2-3; D is possibly TRBD2 (6 bases). Germline CDR1 is SGHTA and CDR2 is FQGTGA. V dropped 0 bases and J dropped 7 bases, with 17 bases sitting between them. The CDR3 covers 16 residues. The CDR3 sequence: CASSLTYGGGSNTQYF. As DNA, the CDR3 is TGTGCCAGCAGCTTAACGTACGGGGGAGGCAGCAATACGCAGTATTTT.

V is TRBV5-1 and J is TRBJ2-1; perhaps TRBD2 as D (6 bases). This CDR3 region has 13 residues. Germline CDR1 reads SGHRS; CDR2 reads YFSETQ. Trimming cost V 6 bases and J 8 bases, with 15 bases left between them. The CDR3 region is CASTVSGWDEQFF. The CDR3 nucleotides read TGCGCCAGCACCGTCAGCGGGTGGGATGAGCAGTTCTTC.

The chain joins TRBV7-8 to TRBJ2-3; TRBD2 might be the D (6 bases). Looked up from germline, CDR1 is SGHVS and CDR2 is FQNEAQ. Trimming removed 1 base from V and 5 bases from J, with 16 bases in between. This CDR3 has 16 residues. DNA for the CDR3: TGTGCCAGCAGCTTAGGTGTGGGAGGAGTGAAAGATACGCAGTATTTT. Translating it yields CASSLGVGGVKDTQYF.

This clone is a singleton in its sample. This chain connects TRBV5-8 to TRBJ1-3; no clear D. CDR1 SGHTS and CDR2 YDEGEE come from the germline V gene. The CDR3 has 15 amino acids. V was shortened by 2 bases and J by 0 bases, with 9 bases between the two germline ends. Here the CDR3 DNA reads TGTGCCAGCAGCTTAGCCTGGAGCTCTGGAAACACCATATATTTT. Protein product: CASSLAWSSGNTIYF.

The rearrangement joins TRBV2 to TRBJ2-7, with D uncertain. The ends were cut back, 4 bases at V and 4 bases at J, with 8 bases in the middle. CDR3 length: 12 residues. Looked up from germline, CDR1 is SNHLY and CDR2 is FYNNEI. In DNA, the CDR3 is TGTGCCAGCAGTGGGCTGCCTTACGAGCAGTACTTC. This encodes CASSGLPYEQYF.

The sample holds a few counts of this clone. The chain recombines TRBV2 with TRBJ2-1; D call uncertain. The CDR3 totals 12 residues. Germline CDR1 and CDR2: SNHLY and FYNNEI. Trimming took 11 bases from V and 5 from J, leaving 13 bases between them. The CDR3 here is CAASERNNEQFF. CDR3 bases: TGTGCCGCCAGCGAGCGAAACAATGAGCAGTTCTTC.

A remark on this clone: A read error may explain this, as a much larger clone is one base away. The CDR3 does not end in the conserved phenylalanine or tryptophan, so this is likely a read error. CDR3 loop: CASSFGGRKDEQYL. The CDR3 DNA is TGTGCCAGCAGCTTTGGCGGGAGAAAGGACGAGCAGTACCTC. The chain uses TRBV7-9 and TRBJ2-7; 7 bases are shared with TRBD2. Trimming cost V 3 bases and J 5 bases; bases outside gene matches: 7. CDR1 is SEHNR and CDR2 is FQNEAQ in the germline V gene (reference sequence). The CDR3 spans 14 residues.